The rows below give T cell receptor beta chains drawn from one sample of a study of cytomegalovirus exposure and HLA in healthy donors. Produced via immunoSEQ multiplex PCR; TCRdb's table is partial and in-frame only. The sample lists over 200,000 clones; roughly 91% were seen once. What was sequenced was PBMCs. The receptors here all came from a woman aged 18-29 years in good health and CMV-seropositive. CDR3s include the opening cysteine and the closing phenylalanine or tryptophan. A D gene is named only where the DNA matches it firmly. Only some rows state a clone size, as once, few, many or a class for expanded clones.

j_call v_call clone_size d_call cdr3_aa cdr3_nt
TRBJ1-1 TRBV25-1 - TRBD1 CASSWDRGGTEAFF TGTGCCAGCAGCTGGGACAGGGGGGGCACTGAAGCTTTCTTT
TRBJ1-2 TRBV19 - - CASSFFGSAYGYTF TGTGCCAGTAGTTTTTTCGGGTCAGCCTATGGCTACACCTTC
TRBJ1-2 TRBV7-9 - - CASRQERTVKQGDGYTF TGTGCCAGCAGGCAAGAGCGGACAGTAAAGCAGGGCGATGGCTACACCTTC
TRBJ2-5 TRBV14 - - CASSQDSETQYF TGTGCCAGCAGCCAAGATTCGGAGACCCAGTACTTC
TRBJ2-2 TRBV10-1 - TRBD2 CASSSFLAGKGELFF TGCGCCAGCAGCTCCTTCCTAGCGGGAAAAGGGGAGCTGTTTTTT
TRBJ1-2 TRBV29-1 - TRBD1 CSVDRGHYGYTF TGCAGCGTCGACAGGGGACACTATGGCTACACCTTC
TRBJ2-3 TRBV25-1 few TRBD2 CASSELSGRANDTQYF TGTGCCAGCAGTGAATTAAGCGGGAGGGCCAATGATACGCAGTATTTT
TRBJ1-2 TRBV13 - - CASSLKWQQKNYGYTF TGTGCCAGCAGCTTAAAGTGGCAACAGAAGAACTATGGCTACACCTTC
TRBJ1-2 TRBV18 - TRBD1 CASSPKGTGTGYGYTF TGTGCCAGCTCACCAAAGGGGACAGGGACTGGATATGGCTACACCTTC
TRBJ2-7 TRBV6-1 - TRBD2 CASSIGLADTYEQYF TGTGCCAGCAGTATAGGACTAGCGGACACCTACGAGCAGTACTTC
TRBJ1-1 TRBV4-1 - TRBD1 CASSQDRGLTEAFF TGCGCCAGCAGCCAAGACAGGGGGCTTACTGAAGCTTTCTTT
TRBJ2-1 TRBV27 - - CASSLRQGRNEQFF TGTGCCAGCAGTTTAAGGCAGGGTAGGAATGAGCAGTTCTTC
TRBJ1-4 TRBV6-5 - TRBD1 CASSYSTGIDEKLFF TGTGCCAGCAGTTACTCGACAGGGATCGATGAAAAACTGTTTTTT
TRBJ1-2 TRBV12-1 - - CASSPLRQGIHGYTF TGTGCCAGCAGCCCCCTGCGACAGGGGATACATGGCTACACCTTC
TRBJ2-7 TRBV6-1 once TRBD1 CASSADRATLYEQYF TGTGCCAGCAGTGCGGACAGGGCAACGCTCTACGAGCAGTACTTC
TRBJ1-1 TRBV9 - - CASSVGHWNTEAFF TGTGCCAGCAGCGTAGGACACTGGAACACTGAAGCTTTCTTT
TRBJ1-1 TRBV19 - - CASSIGTAEAFF TGTGCCAGTAGTATAGGGACAGCTGAAGCTTTCTTT
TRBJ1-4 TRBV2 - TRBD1 CASSEADRENEKLFF TGTGCCAGCAGTGAAGCTGACAGGGAGAATGAAAAACTGTTTTTT
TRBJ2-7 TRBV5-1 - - CASSSDRSGLYEQYF TGCGCCAGCAGCTCCGATCGGAGCGGACTCTACGAGCAGTACTTC
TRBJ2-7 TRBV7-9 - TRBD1 CASSPVQGARIYEQYF TGTGCCAGCAGCCCTGTCCAGGGGGCTCGTATATACGAGCAGTACTTC
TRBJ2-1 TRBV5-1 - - CASSPGGFNEQFF TGCGCCAGCAGCCCAGGGGGGTTCAATGAGCAGTTCTTC
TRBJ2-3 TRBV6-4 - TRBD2 CASSDSWRLAGGNTQYF TGTGCCAGCAGTGACTCCTGGCGCCTAGCGGGAGGTAATACGCAGTATTTT
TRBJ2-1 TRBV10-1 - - CASSAGTPINEQFF TGCGCCAGCAGTGCCGGGACACCAATTAATGAGCAGTTCTTC
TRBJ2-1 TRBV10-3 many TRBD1 CAIRDAGTGRGEQFF TGTGCCATCAGGGACGCCGGGACAGGGAGGGGTGAGCAGTTCTTC